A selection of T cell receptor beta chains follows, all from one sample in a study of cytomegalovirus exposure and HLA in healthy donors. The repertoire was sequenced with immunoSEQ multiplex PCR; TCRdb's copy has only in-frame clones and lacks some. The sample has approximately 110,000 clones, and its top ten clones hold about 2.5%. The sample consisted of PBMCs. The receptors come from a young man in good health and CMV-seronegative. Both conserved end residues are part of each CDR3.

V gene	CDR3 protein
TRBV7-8	CASSLGQADQPQHF
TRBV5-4	CASSAGGGSSYNEQFF
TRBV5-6	CASSRSDSLNTEAFF
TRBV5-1	CASSSGLAGGSGTGELFF
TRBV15	CATSRFIRGGASMYNEQFF
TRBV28	CASQRQGFYEQYF
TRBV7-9	CASSLVARGGEQYF
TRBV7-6	CASSFGSTDTQYF
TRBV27	CASKGGGNQPQHF
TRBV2	CASSDRVLNTEAFF
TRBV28	CASFDRGGTGELFF
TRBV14	CASSQTLYEQYF
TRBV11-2	CASSWAGSSGNTIYF
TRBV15	CATSRGYAYEQYF
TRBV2	CAGGQQGYTF
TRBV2	CAIPDRTRGEQYF
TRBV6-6	CASRIVQNTEAFF
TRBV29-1	CSVGLPSSPYNEQFF
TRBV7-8	CASSSSDSPTRNGYTF
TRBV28	CASSPTLGGADTQYF
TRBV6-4	CASSQTASGTYEQYF
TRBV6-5	CASSYGKGAPPYEQYF
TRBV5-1	CASSYGQGIGNTIYF
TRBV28	CASSSTYGYTF
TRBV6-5	CASRALASLEQYF
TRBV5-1	CASSWRAGLHNSPLHF
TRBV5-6	CASSSPWDRGGNEQFF
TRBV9	CASRSDRDTEAFF
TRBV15	CATSRDIQGYNQPQHF
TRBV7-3	CASSLGSSYNEQFF
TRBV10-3	CAISEAGQGSYEQYF
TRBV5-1	CASSPGESGSGANVLTF
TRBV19	CASSMLGQLNTEAFF
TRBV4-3	CASSQDSGTQLYEQYF
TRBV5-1	CASSLGQGIGNTIYF
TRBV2	CASSETGIDGYTF
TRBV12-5	CASGLGDRIHTDTQYF
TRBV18	CASSPDPGVGGTQYF
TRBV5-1	CASSLAPGSNQPQHF
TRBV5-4	CASSLCGREYEQYF
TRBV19	CASSIMTSGKYNEQFF
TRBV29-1	CSVGEGLREAFF
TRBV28	CASSLSWDRGGYTGELFF
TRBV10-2	CASSDQVEGGANVLTF
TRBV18	CASSPSTGQVNSGANVLTF
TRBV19	CASSMGPRTSGRNEQFF
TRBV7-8	CASSFPPGTSRGTDTQYF
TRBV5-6	CASSLGSGVRETQYF
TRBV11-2	CASSLTTGVGGYTF
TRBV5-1	CASSLPGQPNTEAFF
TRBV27	CATLDRGGDYEQYF
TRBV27	CASSSRAGTEAFF
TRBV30	CASGTPSGNTIYF
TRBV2	CASSGGQLEAFF
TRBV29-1	CSVEFPGKYNEQFF